The T cell receptor beta chain described here comes from a study of response to subunit inactivated influenza vaccine. TCRdb fed the RT-PCR reads into MiXCR, producing one record per CDR3 protein. The table records about 170,000 distinct CDR3 sequences, 10% to 15% of them present only once. This clonotype has a count of ten or more. V dropped 2 bases and J dropped 4 bases, with 22 bases sitting between them. Germline lookup yields CDR1 SGHVS and CDR2 FQNEAQ. The CDR3 consists of 18 residues. These data also formed part of another study, on T cells expressing NK-cell markers. That paper notes: It was by 5'RACE template switching with UMIs that TCR beta cDNA was made. Just one sequenced donor of eight was HCMV-seronegative, while seven were seropositive. For four donors, these clonotypes were likewise the leading ones in the CD3+CD56-NKG2C+ fraction. Expanded clones of NKG2C+ T cells had an unclear HCMV specificity.

This specimen consisted of CD8+ T cells sorted from PBMCs, obtained 11 to 12 days after vaccination. This chain links TRBV7-8 with TRBJ2-3; a possible D gene is TRBD2 (6 bases). This sequence originates from a man over 45 who received an inactivated influenza vaccine. CDR3 sequence reads: CASSLTPLTRGRADTQYF. The CDR3 coding sequence is TGTGCCAGCAGCTTAACCCCCTTGACTAGGGGTCGGGCAGATACGCAGTATTTT.